This TCR beta chain was documented in a study of blood T cells in healthy people across ages. V gave up 6 bases and J gave up 11 bases, with 14 bases separating them. From germline, CDR1 is DFQATT and CDR2 SNEGSKA (reference sequence). The CDR3 contains 11 residues. This clonotype appeared a few times. Its specificity is unknown. Every donor contributed roughly 10 milliliters of peripheral blood by blood draw. Combining a sample-barcoded 5' primer with a J-beta primer mix, a second PCR ran for 7 to 11 cycles. MiXCR, applied by TCRdb to the 5' RACE reads, yields one record per CDR3 protein. This table has more than 900,000 distinct CDR3 sequences, 29% appearing once. Whole-study findings and limits: The recorded TCR beta diversity per million T cells decreased in a roughly linear manner with age.

The same specimen was also included in a second study, on T cells of mothers and their children. From that second work: Per mother, over 9 million TCR beta CDR3 reads were obtained; per child, about 3 million. Overlap measured in related mother-child pairs was slightly, non-significantly higher than in unrelated pairs.

What was sequenced was blood. The TCR sequence derives from a woman aged 35 to 49 in good health. This sequence joins TRBV20-1 and TRBJ1-5; D is unresolved. CDR3 sequence reads: CSAALHPSQHF. The CDR3 bases are TGCAGTGCAGCCCTTCACCCCTCCCAGCATTTT.